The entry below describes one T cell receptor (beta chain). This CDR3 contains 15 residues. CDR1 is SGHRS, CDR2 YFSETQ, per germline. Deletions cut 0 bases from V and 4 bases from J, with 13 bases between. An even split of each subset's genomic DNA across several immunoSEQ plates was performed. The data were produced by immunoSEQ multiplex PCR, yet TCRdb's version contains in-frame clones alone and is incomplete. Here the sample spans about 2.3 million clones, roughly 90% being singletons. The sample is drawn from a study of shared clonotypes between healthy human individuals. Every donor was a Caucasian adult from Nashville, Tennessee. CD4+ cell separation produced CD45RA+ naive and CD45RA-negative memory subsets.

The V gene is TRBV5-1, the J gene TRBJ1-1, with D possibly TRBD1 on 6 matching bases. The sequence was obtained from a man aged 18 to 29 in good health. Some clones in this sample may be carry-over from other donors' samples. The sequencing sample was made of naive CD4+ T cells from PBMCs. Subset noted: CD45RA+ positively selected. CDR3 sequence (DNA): TGCGCCAGCAGCTTGGCTAGGGGGTCGAGCACTGAAGCTTTCTTT. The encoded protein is CASSLARGSSTEAFF.